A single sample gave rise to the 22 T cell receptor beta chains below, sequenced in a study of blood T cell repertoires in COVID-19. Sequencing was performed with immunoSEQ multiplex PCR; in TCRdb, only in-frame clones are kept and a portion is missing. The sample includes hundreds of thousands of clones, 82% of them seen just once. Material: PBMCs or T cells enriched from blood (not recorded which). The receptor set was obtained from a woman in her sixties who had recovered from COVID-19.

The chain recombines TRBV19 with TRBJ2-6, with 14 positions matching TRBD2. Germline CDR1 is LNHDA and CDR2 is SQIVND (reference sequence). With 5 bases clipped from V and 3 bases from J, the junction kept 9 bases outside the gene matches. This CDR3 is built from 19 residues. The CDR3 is CASSPRLAGGPGGANVLTF. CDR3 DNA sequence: TGTGCCAGTAGTCCACGACTAGCGGGGGGGCCAGGTGGGGCCAACGTCCTGACTTTC.

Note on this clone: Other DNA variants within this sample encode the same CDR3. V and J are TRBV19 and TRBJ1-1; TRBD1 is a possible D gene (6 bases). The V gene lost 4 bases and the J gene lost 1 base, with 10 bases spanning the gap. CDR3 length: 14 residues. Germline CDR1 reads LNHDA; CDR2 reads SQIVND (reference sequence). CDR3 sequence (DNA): TGTGCCAGTAGTACTTCGACAGGGAACACTGAAGCTTTCTTT. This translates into CASSTSTGNTEAFF. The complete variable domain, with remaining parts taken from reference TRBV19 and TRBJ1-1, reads DGGITQSPKYLFRKEGQNVTLSCEQNLNHDAMYWYRQDPGQGLRLIYYSQIVNDFQKGDIAEGYSVSREKKESFPLTVTSAQKNPTAFYLCASSTSTGNTEAFFGQGTRLTVV.

CDR3 residues: CASGVRVSTEAFF. The CDR3, as DNA: TGTGCCAGCGGAGTCAGGGTGAGCACTGAAGCTTTCTTT. This sequence joins TRBV12-3 or TRBV12-4 and TRBJ1-1, with a weak D call TRBD1 (5 bases). V was clipped by 8 bases and J by 4 bases, with 14 bases between them. This CDR3 is 13 amino acids long.

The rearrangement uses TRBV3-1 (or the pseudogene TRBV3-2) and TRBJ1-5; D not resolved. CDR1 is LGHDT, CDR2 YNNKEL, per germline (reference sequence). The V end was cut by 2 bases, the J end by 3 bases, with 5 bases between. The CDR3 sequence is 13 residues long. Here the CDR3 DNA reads TGTGCCAGCAGCCAAATCAACAATCAGCCCCAGCATTTT. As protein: CASSQINNQPQHF.

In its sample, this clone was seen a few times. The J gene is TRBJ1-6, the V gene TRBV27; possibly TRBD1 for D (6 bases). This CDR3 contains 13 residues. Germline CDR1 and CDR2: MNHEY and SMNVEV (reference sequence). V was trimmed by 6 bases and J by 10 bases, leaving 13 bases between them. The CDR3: CASSLGGNSPLHF. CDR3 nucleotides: TGTGCCAGCAGCCTAGGGGGAAACTCACCCCTCCACTTT.

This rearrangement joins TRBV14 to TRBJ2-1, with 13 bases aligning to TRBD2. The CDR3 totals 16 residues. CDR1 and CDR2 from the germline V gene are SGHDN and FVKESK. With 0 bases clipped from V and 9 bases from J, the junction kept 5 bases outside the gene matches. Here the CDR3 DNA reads TGTGCCAGCAGCCAAGAAGGGACTAGCGGGATTGGTGAGCAGTTCTTC. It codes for CASSQEGTSGIGEQFF.

The CDR3 sequence is CAISEPGVTRNEQYF. As DNA, the CDR3 is TGTGCCATCAGTGAACCGGGAGTTACTAGGAACGAGCAGTACTTC. The V and J genes are TRBV10-3 and TRBJ2-7; tentatively, D is TRBD2 (6 bases). CDR3 length: 15 amino acids. In germline, CDR1 is ENHRY, CDR2 SYGVKD. Trimming took off 3 bases at V and 5 bases at J, with 17 bases between the two ends.

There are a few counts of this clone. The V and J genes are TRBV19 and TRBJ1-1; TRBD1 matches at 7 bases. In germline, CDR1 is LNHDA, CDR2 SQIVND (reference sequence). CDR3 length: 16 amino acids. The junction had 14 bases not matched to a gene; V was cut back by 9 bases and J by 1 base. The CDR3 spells CASKARQGGPNTEAFF. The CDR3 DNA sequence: TGTGCCAGCAAGGCGCGACAGGGAGGCCCGAACACTGAAGCTTTCTTT.

CDR3 nucleotide sequence: TGTGCCAGTAGTCTACCGCCGGGACAGCCCAATCAGCCCCAGCATTTT. Amino acid sequence: CASSLPPGQPNQPQHF. The chain combines TRBV19 with TRBJ1-5, with 7 bases aligning to TRBD1. Germline values: CDR1 LNHDA, CDR2 SQIVND (reference sequence). This CDR3 has 16 amino acids. V trimming: 5 bases; J trimming: 3 bases; junction bases outside the gene matches: 10.

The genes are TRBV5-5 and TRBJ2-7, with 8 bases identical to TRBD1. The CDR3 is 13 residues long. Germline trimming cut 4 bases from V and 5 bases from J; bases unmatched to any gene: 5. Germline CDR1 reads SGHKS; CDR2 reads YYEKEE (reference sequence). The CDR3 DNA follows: TGTGCCAGCAGCCTGACAGGGGCCCACGAGCAGTACTTC. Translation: CASSLTGAHEQYF.

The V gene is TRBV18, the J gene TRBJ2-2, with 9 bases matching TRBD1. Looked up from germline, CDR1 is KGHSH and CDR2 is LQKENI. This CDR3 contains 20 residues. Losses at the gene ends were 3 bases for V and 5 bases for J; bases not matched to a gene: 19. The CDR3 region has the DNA TGTGCCAGCTCACCGGTCGAACTAACAGGGGGCCACAAACCAACCGGGGAGCTGTTTTTT. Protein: CASSPVELTGGHKPTGELFF.

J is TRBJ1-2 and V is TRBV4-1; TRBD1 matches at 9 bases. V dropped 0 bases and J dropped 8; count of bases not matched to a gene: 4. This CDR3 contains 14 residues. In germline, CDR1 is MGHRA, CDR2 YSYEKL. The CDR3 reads CASSQEDRGAGYTF. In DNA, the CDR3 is TGCGCCAGCAGCCAAGAGGACAGGGGTGCGGGCTACACCTTC.

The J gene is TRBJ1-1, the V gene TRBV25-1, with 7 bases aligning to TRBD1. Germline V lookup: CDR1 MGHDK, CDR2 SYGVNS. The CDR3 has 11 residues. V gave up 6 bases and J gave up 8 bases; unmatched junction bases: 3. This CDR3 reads CASRRQGEAFF. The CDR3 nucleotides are TGTGCCAGCAGACGACAGGGAGAAGCTTTCTTT.

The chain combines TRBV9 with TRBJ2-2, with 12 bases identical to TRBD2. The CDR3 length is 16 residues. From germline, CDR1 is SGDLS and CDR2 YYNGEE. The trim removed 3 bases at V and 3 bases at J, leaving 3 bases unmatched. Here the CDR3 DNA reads TGTGCCAGCAGCGCGGGACTAGCGGGTTACACCGGGGAGCTGTTTTTT. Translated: CASSAGLAGYTGELFF.

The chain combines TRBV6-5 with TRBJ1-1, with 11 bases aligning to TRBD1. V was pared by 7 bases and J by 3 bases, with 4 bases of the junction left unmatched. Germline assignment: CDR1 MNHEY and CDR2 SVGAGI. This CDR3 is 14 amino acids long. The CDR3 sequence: CASTRDRGDTEAFF. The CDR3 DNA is TGTGCCAGCACTAGGGACAGGGGGGACACTGAAGCTTTCTTT.

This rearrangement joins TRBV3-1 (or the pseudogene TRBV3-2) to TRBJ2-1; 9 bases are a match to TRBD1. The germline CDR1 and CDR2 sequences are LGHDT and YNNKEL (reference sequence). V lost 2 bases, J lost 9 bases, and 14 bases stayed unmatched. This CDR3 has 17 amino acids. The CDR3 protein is CASSQQIRTGVLGEQFF. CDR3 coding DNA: TGTGCCAGCAGCCAACAGATAAGGACAGGGGTCCTCGGTGAGCAGTTCTTC.

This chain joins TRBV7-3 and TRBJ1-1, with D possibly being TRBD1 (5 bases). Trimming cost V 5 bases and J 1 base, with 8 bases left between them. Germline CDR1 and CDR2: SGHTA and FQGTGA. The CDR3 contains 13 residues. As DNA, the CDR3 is TGTGCCAGCAGCAAAGACAGGAACACTGAAGCTTTCTTT. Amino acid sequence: CASSKDRNTEAFF.

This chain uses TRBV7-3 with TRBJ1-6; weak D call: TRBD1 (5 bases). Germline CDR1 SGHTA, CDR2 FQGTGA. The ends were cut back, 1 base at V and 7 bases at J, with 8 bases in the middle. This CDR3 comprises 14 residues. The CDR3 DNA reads TGTGCCAGCAGCTTAAATAACAGGAATTCACCCCTCCACTTT. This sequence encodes CASSLNNRNSPLHF.

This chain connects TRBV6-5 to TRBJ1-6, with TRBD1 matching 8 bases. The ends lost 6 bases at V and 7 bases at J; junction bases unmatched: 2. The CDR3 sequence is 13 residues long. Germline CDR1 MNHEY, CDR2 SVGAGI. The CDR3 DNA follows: TGTGCCAGCAGCCGGGACAGGAATTCACCCCTCCACTTT. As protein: CASSRDRNSPLHF.

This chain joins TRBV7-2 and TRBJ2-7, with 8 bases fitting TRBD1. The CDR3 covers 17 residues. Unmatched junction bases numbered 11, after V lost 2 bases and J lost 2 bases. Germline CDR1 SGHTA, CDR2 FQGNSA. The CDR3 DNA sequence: TGTGCCAGCAGCTTAACCTTCGCGGGACAGGCCCCCTACGAGCAGTACTTC. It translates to CASSLTFAGQAPYEQYF.

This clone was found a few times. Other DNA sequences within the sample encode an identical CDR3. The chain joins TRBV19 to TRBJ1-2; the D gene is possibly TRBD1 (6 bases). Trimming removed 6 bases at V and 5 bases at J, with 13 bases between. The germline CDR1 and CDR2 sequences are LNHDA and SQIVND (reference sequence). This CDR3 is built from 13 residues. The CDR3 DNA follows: TGTGCCAGTAGCACTACCGGGACATATGGCTACACCTTC. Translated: CASSTTGTYGYTF.

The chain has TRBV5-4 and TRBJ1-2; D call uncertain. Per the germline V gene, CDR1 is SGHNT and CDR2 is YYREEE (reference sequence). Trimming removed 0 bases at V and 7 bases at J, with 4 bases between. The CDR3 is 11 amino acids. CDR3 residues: CASSLDFGYTF. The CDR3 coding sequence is TGTGCCAGCAGCTTGGACTTTGGCTACACCTTC.